This T cell receptor (beta chain) was sequenced in a study of blood T cell repertoires in COVID-19. Study summary: Italy, Spain and the United States were the sources of the convalescent and acute COVID-19 samples. PBMCs, B-cell-depleted T cells, or T cells were the source of the cDNA or gDNA that made up the material.

Germline V lookup: CDR1 LNHNV, CDR2 YYDKDF (reference sequence). The CDR3 is 14 residues long. The V and J ends lost 3 bases and 4 bases, in that order; junction bases with no gene match: 0. In the study's own analysis: Reference gene primer amplification gave nucleated cell count estimates. The method was immunoSEQ multiplex PCR; TCRdb's version includes in-frame clones alone and lacks a portion of them. V and J calls and clone size are copied from that table; D and trimming were computed from the DNA. Of about 260,000 clones in the sample, roughly 86% were seen once. The gene calls are TRBV15 and TRBJ2-2; the match to TRBD1 covers 9 bases. The sequenced sample was peripheral blood. The sequence derives from a woman aged 45-65 years with acute or convalescent COVID-19. CDR3 amino acids: CATSRTGGTGELFF. DNA for the CDR3: TGTGCCACCAGCAGGACAGGGGGCACCGGGGAGCTGTTTTTT.